This is a list of T cell receptor beta chains from one sample in a study of blood T cell repertoires in COVID-19. This table comes from immunoSEQ multiplex PCR, and its TCRdb copy is limited to in-frame clones, with some not included. The sample records 250,000 to 300,000 clones, approximately 91% being singletons. Sequencing was done on a sample of PBMCs or T cells enriched from blood (not recorded which). The receptors originated from a human donor in a cohort exposed to, infected with or recovered from COVID-19 (not recorded which). The donor label of this sample is uncertain. The CDR3 runs from the conserved cysteine through the conserved F or W. The order of the fields is J gene, clone size, V gene, CDR3 protein. Rows give clone size only sometimes, using once, few, many, or a class for an expanded clone.

>TRBJ2-2|NA|TRBV18
CASSPMEARGTGELFF
>TRBJ2-3|few|TRBV7-9
CASSPNNRPTSGSTDTQYF
>TRBJ1-6|few|TRBV23-1
CASSHGGQNSPLHF
>TRBJ1-3|NA|TRBV19
CASCAGSAGNTIYF
>TRBJ2-2|NA|TRBV5-1
CASSAGTGNTGELFF
>TRBJ1-1|NA|TRBV13
CASSLVLGAITEAFF
>TRBJ1-2|once|TRBV19
CASSIDRIAGLNYGYTF
>TRBJ2-5|few|TRBV6-1
CASSEVLHRETQYF
>TRBJ1-4|NA|TRBV19
CASSTGEGEKLFF
>TRBJ1-4|NA|TRBV30
CAWMGTGRKKLFF
>TRBJ1-2|NA|TRBV27
CASSPGLDYGYTF
>TRBJ1-5|NA|TRBV2
CASSQGGGNQPQHF
>TRBJ2-7|NA|TRBV3-1/TRBV3-2
CASSQDSGGAGEQYF
>TRBJ2-1|few|TRBV28
CASSLYPWTSGGANEQFF
>TRBJ1-1|few|TRBV3-1/TRBV3-2
CASSQVAGTEAFF
>TRBJ1-2|NA|TRBV4-2
CASSSGQGALGYGYTF
>TRBJ2-5|NA|TRBV2
CASSALAARQETQYF
>TRBJ2-7|NA|TRBV18
CASSPQRLYEQYF
>TRBJ1-3|NA|TRBV5-1
CASSLTRGSNTIYF
>TRBJ1-5|once|TRBV12-5
CASGLGIKGGQPQHF
>TRBJ1-4|NA|TRBV13
CASSFYHRDEKLFF
>TRBJ1-3|NA|TRBV1
CTSSQDPDRVCSSSSSGNTIYF
>TRBJ2-1|NA|TRBV5-4
CASSPSRVGNEQFF
>TRBJ2-3|once|TRBV24-1
CATRGRDRGTDTQYF
>TRBJ1-2|NA|TRBV5-4
CASSSLQGAGYGYTF
>TRBJ2-7|NA|TRBV3-1/TRBV3-2
CASSQVGGAEQYF